The T cell receptor (beta chain) described here comes from a study of shared clonotypes between healthy human individuals. Generated by immunoSEQ multiplex PCR, the TCRdb table keeps only in-frame clones and is missing some. The data contain about 2.1 million clones, about 93% of them singletons. Study-wide results and limits: Enrolling few donors narrowed the genetic and exposure-history diversity that was represented.

Cells designated naive CD8 were CD45RO-negative and were positively selected for CCR7, with terminally differentiated effector memory CD45RA+ cells excluded. Germline V gives CDR1 SEHNR, CDR2 FQNEAQ (reference sequence). V shed 5 bases and J 4 bases; nucleotides not matched to a gene: 11. This CDR3 is built from 16 residues. A word on this clone: Its antigen is currently unknown.

The origin of this receptor is a man in his late teens or twenties in good health. Some clones in this sample may be carry-over from other donors' samples. Specimen: naive CD8+ T cells from PBMCs. The chain joins TRBV7-9 to TRBJ1-1; 9 bases are a match to TRBD1. The CDR3 loop reads CASSERTGALVTEAFF. DNA for the CDR3: TGTGCCAGCAGCGAACGGACAGGGGCTTTGGTCACTGAAGCTTTCTTT.